Listed below are T cell receptor beta chains from one sample, sequenced in a study of blood T cell repertoires in COVID-19. Profiling relied on immunoSEQ multiplex PCR, and the TCRdb table lists in-frame clones only, not all of them. Of roughly 100,000 clones listed, approximately 90% are singletons. The sample taken for sequencing was peripheral blood. The receptors here all came from a man between 45 and 60 years old in a cohort sampled during active COVID-19. Each CDR3 is given with its conserved first and last residue. The D gene is left open where the match is weak. Not all rows give a size; the values are once, few, many and, for expanded clones, a class.

TRBD1	-	TRBV4-3	TRBJ2-4	22	TGCGCCAGCAGCCAAGAGTTAGGGGACAGGGCAGCTAGGGGTAGGGGGAAAAACATTCAGTACTTC	CASSQELGDRAARGRGKNIQYF
TRBD1	-	TRBV7-2	TRBJ1-1	15	TGTGCCAGCACGCTAGGGGGCAGGGTCAGAACTGAAGCTTTCTTT	CASTLGGRVRTEAFF
-	-	TRBV5-6	TRBJ1-2	15	TGTGCCAGCAGCTGGAGGGAGGTTATGTCGGATGGCTACACCTTC	CASSWREVMSDGYTF
-	-	TRBV2	TRBJ1-1	10	TGTGCCAGCAGCATCAATGAAGCTTTCTTT	CASSINEAFF
TRBD1	-	TRBV6-5	TRBJ1-5	14	TGTGCCAGCAGAACAGGGGGGCGTAATCAGCCCCAGCATTTT	CASRTGGRNQPQHF
-	-	TRBV11-1	TRBJ1-6	14	TGTGCCAGCAGCTTTGGCAGTCAAAATTCACCCCTCCACTTT	CASSFGSQNSPLHF
-	-	TRBV6-6	TRBJ1-3	15	TGTGCCAGCAGTTACACGAGGGACATCGGAAACACCATATATTTT	CASSYTRDIGNTIYF
-	once	TRBV2	TRBJ2-5	13	TGTGCCAGCGGCTGGGGAGGTCAAGAGACCCAGTACTTC	CASGWGGQETQYF
TRBD1	-	TRBV29-1	TRBJ2-2	14	TGCAGCGTTGAAGATCGGACAGGGGGCAGGGAGCTGTTTTTT	CSVEDRTGGRELFF
-	-	TRBV18	TRBJ2-3	15	TGTGCCAGCTCACCTGCCGGGACTTGGACAGATACGCAGTATTTT	CASSPAGTWTDTQYF
-	-	TRBV5-1	TRBJ2-5	15	TGCGCCAGCAGCTCCGGGAGAGGGGTGGGGGAGACCCAGTACTTC	CASSSGRGVGETQYF
-	-	TRBV5-4	TRBJ2-5	12	TGTGCCAGCAGCCGGGATGCAGAGACCCAGTACTTC	CASSRDAETQYF